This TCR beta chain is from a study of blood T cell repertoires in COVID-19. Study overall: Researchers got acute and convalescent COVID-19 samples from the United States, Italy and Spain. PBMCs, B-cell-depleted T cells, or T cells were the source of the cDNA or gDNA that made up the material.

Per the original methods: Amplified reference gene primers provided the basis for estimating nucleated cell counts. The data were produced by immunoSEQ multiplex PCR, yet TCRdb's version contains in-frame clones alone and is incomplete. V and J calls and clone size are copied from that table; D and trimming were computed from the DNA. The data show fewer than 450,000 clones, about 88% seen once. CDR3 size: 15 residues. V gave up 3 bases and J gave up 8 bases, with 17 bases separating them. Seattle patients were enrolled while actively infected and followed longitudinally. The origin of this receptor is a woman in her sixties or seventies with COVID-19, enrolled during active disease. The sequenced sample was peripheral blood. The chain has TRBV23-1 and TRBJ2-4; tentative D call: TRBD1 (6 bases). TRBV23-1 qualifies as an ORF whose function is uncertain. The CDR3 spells CASSHRGTSGDIQYF. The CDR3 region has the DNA TGCGCCAGCAGTCACCGTGGGACATCTGGGGACATTCAGTACTTC.